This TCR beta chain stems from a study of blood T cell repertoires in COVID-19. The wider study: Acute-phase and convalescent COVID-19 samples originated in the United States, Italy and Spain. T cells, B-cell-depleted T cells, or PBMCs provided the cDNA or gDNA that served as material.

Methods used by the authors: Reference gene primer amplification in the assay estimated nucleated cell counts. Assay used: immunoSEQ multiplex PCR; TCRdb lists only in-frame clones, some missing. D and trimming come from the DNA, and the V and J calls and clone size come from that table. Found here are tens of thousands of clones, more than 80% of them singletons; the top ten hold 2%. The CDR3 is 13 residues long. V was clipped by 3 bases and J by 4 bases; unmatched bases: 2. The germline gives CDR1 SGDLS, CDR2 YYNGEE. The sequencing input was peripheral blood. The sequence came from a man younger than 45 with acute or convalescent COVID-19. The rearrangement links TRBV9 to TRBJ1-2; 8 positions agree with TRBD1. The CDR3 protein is CASSATGGYGYTF. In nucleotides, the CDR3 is TGTGCCAGCAGCGCCACAGGGGGCTATGGCTACACCTTC.